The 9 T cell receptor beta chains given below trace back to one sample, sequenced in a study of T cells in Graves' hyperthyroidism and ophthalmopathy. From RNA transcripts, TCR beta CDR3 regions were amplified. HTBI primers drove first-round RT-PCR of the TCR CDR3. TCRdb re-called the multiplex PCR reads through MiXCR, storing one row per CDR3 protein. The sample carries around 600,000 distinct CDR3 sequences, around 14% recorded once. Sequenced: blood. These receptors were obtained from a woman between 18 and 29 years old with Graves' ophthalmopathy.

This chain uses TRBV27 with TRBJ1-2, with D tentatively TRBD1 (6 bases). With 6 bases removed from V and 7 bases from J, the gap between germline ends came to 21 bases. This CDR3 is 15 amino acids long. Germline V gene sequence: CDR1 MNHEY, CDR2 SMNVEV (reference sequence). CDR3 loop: CASSLRGGGLGGYTF. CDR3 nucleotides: TGTGCCAGCAGCCTTCGGGGAGGGGGGCTCGGTGGCTACACCTTC.

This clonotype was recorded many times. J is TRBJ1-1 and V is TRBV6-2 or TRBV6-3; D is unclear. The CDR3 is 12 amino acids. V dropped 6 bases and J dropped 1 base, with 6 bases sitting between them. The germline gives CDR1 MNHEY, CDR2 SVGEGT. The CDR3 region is CASRTSNTEAFF. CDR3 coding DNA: TGTGCCAGCAGGACGTCGAACACTGAAGCTTTCTTT.

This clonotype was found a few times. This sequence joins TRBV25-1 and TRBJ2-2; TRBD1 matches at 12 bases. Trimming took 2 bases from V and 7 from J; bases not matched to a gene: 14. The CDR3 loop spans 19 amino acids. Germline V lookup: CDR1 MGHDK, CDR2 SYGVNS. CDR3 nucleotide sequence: TGTGCCAGCAGTGAACCCTCCGGGACAGGGGGCAGGAGGGGCGGGGAGCTGTTTTTT. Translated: CASSEPSGTGGRRGGELFF. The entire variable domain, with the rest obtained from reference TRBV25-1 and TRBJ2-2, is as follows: EADIYQTPRYLVIGTGKKITLECSQTMGHDKMYWYQQDPGMELHLIHYSYGVNSTEKGDLSSESTVSRIRTEHFPLTLESARPSHTSQYLCASSEPSGTGGRRGGELFFGEGSRLTVL.

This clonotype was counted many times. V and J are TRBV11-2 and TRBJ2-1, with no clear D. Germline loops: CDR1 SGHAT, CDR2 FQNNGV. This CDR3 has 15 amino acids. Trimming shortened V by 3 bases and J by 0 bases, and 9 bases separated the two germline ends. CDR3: CASSFGQSSYNEQFF. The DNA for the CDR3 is TGTGCCAGCAGCTTTGGGCAGAGCTCCTACAATGAGCAGTTCTTC. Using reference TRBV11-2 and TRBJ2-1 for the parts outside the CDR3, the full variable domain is EAGVAQSPRYKIIEKRQSVAFWCNPISGHATLYWYQQILGQGPKLLIQFQNNGVVDDSQLPKDRFSAERLKGVDSTLKIQPAKLEDSAVYLCASSFGQSSYNEQFFGPGTRLTVL.

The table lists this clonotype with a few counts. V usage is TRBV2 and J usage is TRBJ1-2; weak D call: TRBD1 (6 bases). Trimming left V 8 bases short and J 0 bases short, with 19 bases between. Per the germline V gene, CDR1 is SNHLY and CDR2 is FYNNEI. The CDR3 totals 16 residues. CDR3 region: CASAPLPGEANYGYTF. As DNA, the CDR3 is TGTGCCAGCGCCCCCCTCCCAGGGGAAGCTAACTATGGCTACACCTTC.

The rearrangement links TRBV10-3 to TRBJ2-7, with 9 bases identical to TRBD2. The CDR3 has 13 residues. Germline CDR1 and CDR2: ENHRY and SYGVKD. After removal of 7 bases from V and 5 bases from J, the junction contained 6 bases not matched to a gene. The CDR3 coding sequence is TGTGCCATCAACGAAGGCGGGGGGGACGAGCAGTACTTC. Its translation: CAINEGGGDEQYF.

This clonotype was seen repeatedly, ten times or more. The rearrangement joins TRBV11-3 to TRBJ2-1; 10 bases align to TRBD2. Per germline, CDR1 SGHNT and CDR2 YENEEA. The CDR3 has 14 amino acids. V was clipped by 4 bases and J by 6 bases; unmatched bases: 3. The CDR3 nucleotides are TGTGCCAGCAGCTCTAGCGGGAGTGGCAATGAGCAGTTCTTC. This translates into CASSSSGSGNEQFF.

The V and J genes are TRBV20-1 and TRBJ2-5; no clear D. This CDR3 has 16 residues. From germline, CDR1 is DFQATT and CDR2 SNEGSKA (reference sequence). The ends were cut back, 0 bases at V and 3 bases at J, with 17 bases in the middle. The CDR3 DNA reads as TGCAGTGCTAGAGATCCAGGCGATAGGTGGGAAGAGACCCAGTACTTC. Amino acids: CSARDPGDRWEETQYF.

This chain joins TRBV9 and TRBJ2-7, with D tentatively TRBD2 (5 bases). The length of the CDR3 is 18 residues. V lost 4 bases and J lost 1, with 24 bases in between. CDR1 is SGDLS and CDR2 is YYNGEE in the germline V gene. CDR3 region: CASSPDTDSLGYSYEQYF. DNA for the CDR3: TGTGCCAGCAGCCCAGACACGGACTCCCTAGGTTATTCCTACGAGCAGTACTTC.